Shown below are 7 T cell receptor beta chains from a single sample sequenced in a study of cytomegalovirus exposure and HLA in healthy donors. PCR amplification relied on 60 Vbeta primers (plus 13 Jbeta primers). Sequencing was performed with immunoSEQ multiplex PCR; in TCRdb, only in-frame clones are kept and a portion is missing. The repertoire holds about 180,000 clones, over 70% seen once, with about 7% in the top ten. The source material was PBMCs. The receptors come from a man aged 25 to 45 in good health and CMV-seropositive.

The rearrangement links TRBV4-3 to TRBJ2-4; unclear D gene. Trimming removed 0 bases at V and 0 bases at J, with 9 bases between. The germline gives CDR1 LGHNA, CDR2 YSLEER. The length of the CDR3 is 16 residues. The CDR3 nucleotides read TGCGCCAGCAGCCAAGACTCTACTATAGCCAAAAACATTCAGTACTTC. Its translation: CASSQDSTIAKNIQYF.

The rearrangement links TRBV6-5 to TRBJ2-7; no definite D call. The V gene lost 5 bases and the J gene lost 2 bases, with 10 bases spanning the gap. Per germline, CDR1 MNHEY and CDR2 SVGAGI. The CDR3 spans 13 residues. CDR3 nucleotides: TGTGCCAGCAGTCCTGACATAGCCTACGAGCAGTACTTC. It codes for CASSPDIAYEQYF.

The chain recombines TRBV11-3 with TRBJ2-7; 14 positions match TRBD2. The germline gives CDR1 SGHNT, CDR2 YENEEA. V lost 4 bases to trimming and J lost 2 bases; unmatched junction nucleotides: 4. This CDR3 spans 16 amino acids. CDR3 in amino acids: CASSSGLAGGPYEQYF. The CDR3 coding sequence is TGTGCCAGCAGCTCCGGACTAGCGGGGGGTCCCTACGAGCAGTACTTC.

A remark on this clone: No conserved phenylalanine or tryptophan is present at the end of the CDR3, so a read error is the likely explanation. This sequence joins TRBV7-9 and TRBJ2-7; tentatively, D is TRBD1 (5 bases). The DNA end favors TRBJ2-5, so the J call may be wrong. Germline values: CDR1 SEHNR, CDR2 FQNEAQ (reference sequence). The CDR3 spans 16 residues. CDR3 sequence reads: CASSPVGRVLQETQYL. As DNA, the CDR3 is TGTGCCAGCAGCCCTGTGGGCAGGGTGCTCCAAGAGACCCAGTACCTC.

V is TRBV7-2 and J is TRBJ2-7, with 9 bases aligning to TRBD2. This CDR3 has 15 amino acids. The germline V gene encodes CDR1 SGHTA and CDR2 FQGNSA. Losses at the gene ends were 7 bases for V and 4 bases for J; bases not matched to a gene: 11. CDR3 region: CASTKPLAGKYEQYF. For the CDR3, the DNA is TGTGCCAGCACCAAACCTCTAGCGGGGAAGTACGAGCAGTACTTC.

This chain joins TRBV5-1 and TRBJ2-5; possible D gene TRBD1, 6 bases. Trimming pared 4 bases from V and 5 bases from J, leaving 21 bases between. Germline V gene data show CDR1 as SGHRS and CDR2 as YFSETQ. The CDR3 has 16 residues. The CDR3 DNA reads TGCGCCAGCAGCCCGACTAAGACTCAGGGGAAGGAGACCCAGTACTTC. This gives the protein CASSPTKTQGKETQYF.

V and J are TRBV28 and TRBJ2-3; D may be TRBD2 (6 bases). Germline assignment: CDR1 MDHEN and CDR2 SYDVKM. Trimming cost V 5 bases and J 0 bases, with 12 bases left between them. The CDR3 is 15 residues long. The CDR3 DNA reads as TGTGCCAGCAGTACCTGGGACTTAAGCACAGATACGCAGTATTTT. It codes for CASSTWDLSTDTQYF.